A selection of T cell receptor beta chains follows, all from one sample in a study of blood T cells in healthy people across ages. TCRdb used MiXCR to reprocess the 5' RACE reads, holding one entry per CDR3 protein. The data show more than 800,000 distinct CDR3 sequences, about 30% seen once. Material: blood. These receptors were obtained from a woman older than 75 in good health. Both conserved end residues are part of each CDR3. Each record gives: CDR3 protein, CDR3 DNA, D gene, V gene, J gene, clone size. D genes are given only for firm matches. Clone size is stated in some rows and not others, as once, few, many or a class when expanded.

CDR3: CSAIAQVQETQYF
DNA: TGCAGTGCGATAGCACAGGTCCAAGAGACCCAGTACTTC
D: -
V: TRBV20-1
J: TRBJ2-5
size: few

CDR3: CASSLAGGVNRVQFF
DNA: TGCGCCAGCAGCTTAGCGGGGGGGGTCAATAGAGTGCAGTTCTTC
D: TRBD2
V: TRBV5-1
J: TRBJ2-1
size: -

CDR3: CSVARGLDTRTDTQYF
DNA: TGCAGCGTTGCACGTGGGTTGGACACTCGCACAGATACGCAGTATTTT
D: -
V: TRBV29-1
J: TRBJ2-3
size: many

CDR3: CASSPRTESTEAFF
DNA: TGTGCCAGCTCACCCCGGACAGAGAGCACTGAAGCTTTCTTT
D: -
V: TRBV18
J: TRBJ1-1
size: -

CDR3: CASRSGSRGGYTF
DNA: TGTGCCAGCAGATCGGGGTCACGCGGAGGCTACACCTTC
D: -
V: TRBV7-8
J: TRBJ1-2
size: -

CDR3: CSAVKGNYGYTF
DNA: TGCAGTGCTGTCAAGGGGAACTATGGCTACACCTTC
D: -
V: TRBV20-1
J: TRBJ1-2
size: many

CDR3: CASSQGTGPRYF
DNA: TGTGCCAGCAGCCAAGGAACAGGGCCAAGGTACTTC
D: -
V: TRBV3-1
J: TRBJ2-7
size: many

CDR3: CASSLDLNSVSYEQYF
DNA: TGTGCCAGCAGCTTAGATCTGAACAGTGTCAGCTACGAGCAGTACTTC
D: -
V: TRBV11-2
J: TRBJ2-7
size: many

CDR3: CASSPPGTGAVGNQPQHF
DNA: TGTGCCAGCAGCCCACCCGGGACAGGGGCGGTTGGCAATCAGCCCCAGCATTTT
D: TRBD1
V: TRBV7-2
J: TRBJ1-5
size: -

CDR3: CASSYPQHRLNTEAFF
DNA: TGTGCCAGCAGTTACCCACAGCACCGATTGAACACTGAAGCTTTCTTT
D: -
V: TRBV6-2/TRBV6-3
J: TRBJ1-1
size: -

CDR3: CASSQDRGVGGYTF
DNA: TGCGCCAGCAGCCAAGATAGGGGGGTTGGTGGCTACACCTTC
D: -
V: TRBV4-3
J: TRBJ1-2
size: many

CDR3: CASSLPQGAGGYTF
DNA: TGCGCCAGCAGCTTGCCCCAGGGGGCTGGGGGCTACACCTTC
D: TRBD1
V: TRBV5-1
J: TRBJ1-2
size: few

CDR3: CASSPPGLNTEAFF
DNA: TGTGCCAGCAGCCCGCCCGGCTTGAACACTGAAGCTTTCTTT
D: -
V: TRBV7-2
J: TRBJ1-1
size: many

CDR3: CASSLGRGQGVNYGYTF
DNA: TGTGCCAGCAGTTTAGGCCGGGGACAGGGGGTTAACTATGGCTACACCTTC
D: TRBD1
V: TRBV28
J: TRBJ1-2
size: few

CDR3: CASRGGTNVREYF
DNA: TGTGCCAGCAGAGGGGGGACAAACGTTAGAGAGTACTTC
D: -
V: TRBV3-1
J: TRBJ2-7
size: many

CDR3: CASRSRQGRVYTF
DNA: TGTGCCAGCCGAAGTAGACAGGGGAGAGTATACACCTTC
D: TRBD1
V: TRBV16
J: TRBJ1-2
size: many

CDR3: CASSESSHPLNEQYF
DNA: TGTGCCAGCAGCGAATCTAGCCACCCTCTCAATGAGCAGTACTTC
D: -
V: TRBV9
J: TRBJ2-7
size: -

CDR3: CASSAGLAGGQNIQYF
DNA: TGTGCCAGCAGTGCCGGACTAGCGGGGGGGCAAAACATTCAGTACTTC
D: TRBD2
V: TRBV28
J: TRBJ2-4
size: many

CDR3: CASNLEGHYNEQYF
DNA: TGCGCCAGCAACTTAGAGGGGCACTACAATGAGCAGTACTTC
D: -
V: TRBV5-1
J: TRBJ2-7
size: -

CDR3: CASRAGTEITPLHF
DNA: TGTGCCAGCAGAGCCGGGACAGAAATTACACCCCTCCACTTT
D: TRBD1
V: TRBV6-5
J: TRBJ1-6
size: -

CDR3: CSVENPRIQGARTGELFF
DNA: TGCAGCGTTGAAAACCCCCGAATACAGGGGGCACGTACCGGGGAGCTGTTTTTT
D: TRBD1
V: TRBV29-1
J: TRBJ2-2
size: many